Listed here is a single TCR beta chain. Its antigen has not been determined. Base qualities are not recorded, but no much larger clone differs from it by a single base. The source of the sample is a study of post-analysis software for immune sequencing data (dated by TCRdb to the mid-2010s). About the study as a whole: Relapsing-remitting, secondary progressive and progressive-relapsing multiple sclerosis were recorded as disease courses, and subtype annotation was lacking for some patients. Patient repertoires were compared against around twelve previously published healthy control repertoires from donors aged roughly 6 to 28 years. A subset of samples was prepared in parallel using single-end sample barcoding, then pooled and co-amplified after Illumina adapter ligation.

TCR beta repertoires were profiled from peripheral blood of 10 to 15 young patients with multiple sclerosis to demonstrate the VDJtools post-analysis software. The multiple sclerosis patients were children and adolescents ranging in age from roughly 6 to 16 years. V and J are trimmed by 4 bases and 5 bases, and the gene matches miss 11 bases of the junction. From its cysteine to its phenylalanine, the CDR3 spans 17 amino acids. The only DNA kept is the CDR3, 51 bases in frame from the first base. The CDR1 and CDR2 encoded by the germline V gene are MGHRA and YSYEKL. Study-wide findings and limitations: The control group was slightly older than the multiple sclerosis patient group. Direct clustering with F measure showed strong co-clustering of samples prepared in the same batch, prompting a batch-effect correction. Multiple sclerosis patients had significantly lower normalized Chao1 diversity than controls, a result that suggests substantial peripheral T-cell clonal expansion. Significantly higher frequencies in patients than in controls were found for five or six TRBV segments, including TRBV5-6, TRBV5-1 and TRBV20-1.

The library came from PCR. Sequencing took place on an Illumina HiSeq 2500. Unique molecular identifiers were incorporated into TCR beta cDNA libraries to reduce PCR and sequencing biases. Per 1 to 10 million input T cells, 500,000 or so cDNA molecules were obtained, such that each molecule approximated one T cell. Patient libraries were prepared and sequenced with the same protocol used for the earlier healthy control dataset. Within a given batch, samples were prepared together, multiplexed and sequenced on the same HiSeq lane. The original pipeline was this. Raw barcoded reads were processed with MIGEC, and single-read molecular identifier groups were discarded before consensus assembly and CDR3 extraction. VDJtools was used for post-analysis of the clonotype tables, with diversity normalized by down-sampling every dataset to the smallest sample size. In repertoire overlap clustering, CDR3 amino acid sequences, but not nucleotide sequences, were matched to correct batch-related cross-sample contamination. The raw public data were reprocessed by TCRdb itself: fastp quality trimming at Q25, MiXCR clonotype calling, in-frame beta chains only. When rows share a CDR3 protein, they turn into one entry using the most common DNA and genes. V and J calls and clone size were set by TCRdb, not the authors. Counted in this sample were over 300,000 distinct CDR3 sequences; roughly 36% of them appeared once. Jointly, the top ten make up roughly an eighth of the sample.

This receptor chain uses TRBV4-1 and TRBJ2-3; 11 bases in the middle match TRBD2. This clonotype was sampled from a girl aged 10 to 17 with multiple sclerosis. Specimen: blood. The CDR3 has the sequence CASSRGFSGGALDTQYF. The bases are TGCGCCAGCAGCCGAGGTTTTAGCGGGGGGGCCTTAGATACGCAGTATTTT.